A single sample gave rise to the 13 T cell receptor beta chains below, sequenced in a study of blood T cell repertoires in COVID-19. This table comes from immunoSEQ multiplex PCR, and its TCRdb copy is limited to in-frame clones, with some not included. The sample yields roughly 70,000 clones, about four fifths seen once. Sequenced material: peripheral blood. Receptors originate from a woman aged 55-70 years with acute or convalescent COVID-19.

V gene TRBV27 combines with J gene TRBJ1-1; unclear D gene. The CDR3 has 13 residues. Germline CDR1 and CDR2: MNHEY and SMNVEV (reference sequence). V shed 4 bases and J shed 1 base, with 7 bases lying between them. As DNA, the CDR3 is TGTGCCAGCAGTTCGTTTCCGAACACTGAAGCTTTCTTT. Residues: CASSSFPNTEAFF.

V and J are TRBV4-2 and TRBJ2-1; 10 nucleotides agree with TRBD2. The CDR3 runs 15 residues. After removal of 5 bases from V and 8 bases from J, the junction contained 9 bases not matched to a gene. The germline V gene has CDR1 LGHNA and CDR2 YNFKEQ. The CDR3 spells CASSGGASGGDEQFF. The CDR3 DNA reads as TGTGCCAGCAGCGGCGGGGCTAGCGGGGGTGATGAGCAGTTCTTC.

The genes are TRBV23-1 and TRBJ2-5, with TRBD2 matching over 12 bases. TRBV23-1 is assigned to the ORF class and has an uncertain function. V shed 6 bases and J 5 bases; nucleotides not matched to a gene: 4. The CDR3 runs to 14 residues. The CDR3 region has the DNA TGCGCCAGCAGGCGGACTAGCGGGGAGGAGACCCAGTACTTC. It codes for CASRRTSGEETQYF.

V is TRBV7-9 and J is TRBJ1-1; 8 nucleotides agree with TRBD1. The CDR3 spans 15 residues. Looked up from germline, CDR1 is SEHNR and CDR2 is FQNEAQ (reference sequence). The junction had 5 bases not matched to a gene; V was cut back by 2 bases and J by 3 bases. CDR3 DNA: TGTGCCAGCAGCTTACAGCAGGGGGCGTACACTGAAGCTTTCTTT. Amino acid sequence: CASSLQQGAYTEAFF.

V is TRBV5-4 and J is TRBJ2-7, with 9 nucleotides matching TRBD1. This CDR3 contains 14 residues. Germline assignment: CDR1 SGHNT and CDR2 YYREEE (reference sequence). V lost 4 bases and J lost 5; bases outside the gene matches: 7. DNA for the CDR3: TGTGCCAGCAGCATCGGACAGGGGCGGGACGAGCAGTACTTC. It translates to CASSIGQGRDEQYF.

The chain couples TRBV5-1 to TRBJ2-7; the match to TRBD1 covers 8 bases. This CDR3 has 16 amino acids. The germline gives CDR1 SGHRS, CDR2 YFSETQ. Losses at the gene ends were 4 bases for V and 2 bases for J; bases not matched to a gene: 11. CDR3 in DNA: TGCGCCAGCAGCCCCGCCAAACCGGGACAGGCCTACGAGCAGTACTTC. Translated, it gives CASSPAKPGQAYEQYF.

The genes are TRBV9 and TRBJ2-3; D may be TRBD2 (5 bases). From germline, CDR1 is SGDLS and CDR2 YYNGEE. V gave up 5 bases and J gave up 2 bases, with 12 bases separating them. This CDR3 is 14 amino acids long. Here the CDR3 reads CASRPGSNTDTQYF. The CDR3 DNA reads TGTGCCAGCAGACCGGGATCCAACACAGATACGCAGTATTTT.

The J gene is TRBJ1-2, the V gene TRBV5-4; 7 bases are a match to TRBD1. Unmatched junction bases numbered 11, after V lost 4 bases and J lost 2 bases. CDR1 and CDR2 from the germline V gene are SGHNT and YYREEE (reference sequence). The length of the CDR3 is 16 residues. Here the CDR3 DNA reads TGTGCCAGCAGCCGAGGACAGGTTGGGGGCAACTATGGCTACACCTTC. This encodes CASSRGQVGGNYGYTF.

This clone has at least ten counts. This chain links TRBV7-9 with TRBJ1-3; D unresolved. Trimming removed 1 base at V and 0 bases at J, with 10 bases between. Germline V gene lookup returns CDR1 SEHNR and CDR2 FQNEAQ (reference sequence). The CDR3 sequence is 16 residues long. The CDR3 is CASSLVGSYSGNTIYF. The CDR3 coding sequence is TGTGCCAGCAGCTTAGTCGGTAGCTACTCTGGAAACACCATATATTTT.

This sequence joins TRBV10-3 and TRBJ1-2; 7 nucleotides agree with TRBD1. From germline, CDR1 is ENHRY and CDR2 SYGVKD. This CDR3 spans 15 amino acids. V lost 3 bases and J lost 7; bases outside the gene matches: 11. The CDR3 DNA reads TGTGCCATCAGTGATAGATTTGGACAGGAAGGTGGCTACACCTTC. It encodes CAISDRFGQEGGYTF.

This chain connects TRBV3-1 (or the pseudogene TRBV3-2) to TRBJ1-1; possibly TRBD1 for D (6 bases). The germline gives CDR1 LGHDT, CDR2 YNNKEL (reference sequence). The CDR3 contains 12 residues. The V gene lost 5 bases and the J gene lost 7 bases, with 11 bases spanning the gap. The CDR3 DNA reads as TGTGCCAGCAGCACAGGCAGGGGTGAAGCTTTCTTT. Its protein product is CASSTGRGEAFF.

This clone was picked up one time. The chain carries TRBV2 and TRBJ2-7; 7 nucleotides agree with TRBD1. V was clipped by 8 bases and J by 10 bases; unmatched bases: 17. The CDR3 is made up of 14 amino acids. Germline CDR1 SNHLY, CDR2 FYNNEI. CDR3 DNA: TGTGCCAGCCGAGACCGGACAGGTTTCGCCCCCCAGTACTTC. This translates into CASRDRTGFAPQYF.

This chain joins TRBV15 and TRBJ2-2; a possible D gene is TRBD1 (5 bases). The V end was cut by 8 bases, the J end by 6 bases, with 13 bases between. Per germline, CDR1 LNHNV and CDR2 YYDKDF (reference sequence). The CDR3 contains 13 residues. The CDR3 loop is CATGPGSPGELFF. CDR3 bases: TGTGCCACCGGTCCAGGGTCCCCCGGGGAGCTGTTTTTT.